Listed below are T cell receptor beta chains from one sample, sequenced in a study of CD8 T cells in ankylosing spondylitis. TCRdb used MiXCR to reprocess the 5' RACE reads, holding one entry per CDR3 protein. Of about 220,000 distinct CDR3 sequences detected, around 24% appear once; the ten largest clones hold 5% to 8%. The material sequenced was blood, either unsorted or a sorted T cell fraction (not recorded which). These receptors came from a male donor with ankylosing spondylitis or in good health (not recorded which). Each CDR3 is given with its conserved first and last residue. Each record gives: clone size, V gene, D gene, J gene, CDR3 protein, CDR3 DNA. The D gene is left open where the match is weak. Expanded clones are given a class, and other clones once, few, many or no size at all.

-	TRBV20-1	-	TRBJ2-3	CSARRVGRSYSTDTQYF	TGCAGTGCTAGAAGAGTGGGTCGGAGTTATAGCACAGATACGCAGTATTTT
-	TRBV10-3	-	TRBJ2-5	CAISESGPRETQYF	TGTGCCATCAGTGAGTCTGGGCCACGGGAGACCCAGTACTTC
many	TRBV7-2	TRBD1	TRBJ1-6	CASSLAGQGAYYNSPLHF	TGTGCCAGCAGCTTAGCGGGCCAGGGGGCGTACTATAATTCACCCCTCCACTTT
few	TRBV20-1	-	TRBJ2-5	CSASRAGGMEETQYF	TGCAGTGCTAGCCGGGCTGGGGGCATGGAAGAGACCCAGTACTTC
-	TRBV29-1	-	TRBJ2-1	CSANDPEQFF	TGCAGCGCTAATGACCCGGAGCAGTTCTTC
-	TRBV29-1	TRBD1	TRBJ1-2	CSVEGQGVYGYTF	TGCAGCGTTGAAGGACAGGGCGTCTATGGCTACACCTTC
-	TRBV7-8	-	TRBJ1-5	CASSYRDKNQPQHF	TGTGCCAGCAGCTACCGGGACAAAAATCAGCCCCAGCATTTT
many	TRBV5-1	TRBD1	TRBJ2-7	CASSSGQEAYEQYF	TGCGCCAGCAGTTCTGGACAGGAGGCCTACGAGCAGTACTTC
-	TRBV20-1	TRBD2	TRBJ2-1	CSARARSGSRYNEQFF	TGCAGTGCTAGAGCCAGAAGCGGGAGCAGGTACAATGAGCAGTTCTTC
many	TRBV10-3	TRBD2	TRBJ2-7	CAISESFSGTEQYF	TGTGCCATCAGTGAGTCGTTTAGCGGGACCGAGCAGTACTTC
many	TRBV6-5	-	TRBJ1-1	CASSYSYALDTEAFF	TGTGCCAGCAGTTACTCGTATGCTTTAGACACTGAAGCTTTCTTT
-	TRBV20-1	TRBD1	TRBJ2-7	CSATGQGKASYEQYF	TGCAGTGCAACCGGACAGGGAAAGGCGTCCTACGAGCAGTACTTC
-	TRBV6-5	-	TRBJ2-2	CASSYGRTNTGELFF	TGTGCCAGCAGTTACGGCAGAACGAACACCGGGGAGCTGTTTTTT
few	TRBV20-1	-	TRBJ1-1	CSARLGGLNTEAFF	TGCAGTGCTAGGCTGGGGGGGCTTAACACTGAAGCTTTCTTT
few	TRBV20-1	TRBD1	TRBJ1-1	CSALGQGGNTEAFF	TGCAGTGCTCTAGGGCAGGGGGGGAACACTGAAGCTTTCTTT
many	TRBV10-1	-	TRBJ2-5	CASSESGGQETQYF	TGCGCCAGCAGTGAGTCGGGGGGTCAAGAGACCCAGTACTTC
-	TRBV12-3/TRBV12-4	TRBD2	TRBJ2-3	CASRVGLDGDTQYF	TGTGCCAGCAGGGTGGGACTAGATGGGGATACGCAGTATTTT
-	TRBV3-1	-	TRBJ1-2	CASSHDGRIGYTF	TGTGCCAGCAGCCACGACGGGAGGATCGGCTACACCTTC
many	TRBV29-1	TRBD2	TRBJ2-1	CSVGRGPPYNEQFF	TGCAGCGTGGGGAGGGGCCCTCCCTACAATGAGCAGTTCTTC
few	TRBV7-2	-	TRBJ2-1	CASSLAGTPTREQFF	TGTGCCAGCAGCTTAGCCGGGACTCCAACAAGGGAGCAGTTCTTC